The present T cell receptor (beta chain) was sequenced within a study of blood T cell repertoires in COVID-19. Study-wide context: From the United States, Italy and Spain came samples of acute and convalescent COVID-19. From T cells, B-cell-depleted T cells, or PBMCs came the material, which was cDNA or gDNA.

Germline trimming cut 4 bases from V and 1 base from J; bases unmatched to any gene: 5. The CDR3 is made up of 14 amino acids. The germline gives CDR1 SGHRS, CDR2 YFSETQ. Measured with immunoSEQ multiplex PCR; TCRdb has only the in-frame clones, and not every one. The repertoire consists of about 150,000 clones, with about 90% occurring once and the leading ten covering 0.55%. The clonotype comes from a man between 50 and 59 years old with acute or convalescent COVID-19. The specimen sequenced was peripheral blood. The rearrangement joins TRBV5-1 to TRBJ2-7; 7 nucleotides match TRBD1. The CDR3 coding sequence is TGCGCCAGCAGCGACAGGGACAGATCCTACGAGCAGTACGTC. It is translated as CASSDRDRSYEQYV.